A single sample gave rise to the 32 T cell receptor beta chains below, sequenced in a study of blood T cell repertoires in COVID-19. Profiled with immunoSEQ multiplex PCR; TCRdb holds only in-frame clones, not every one. Of about 140,000 clones in the sample, 80% were seen once. Material: peripheral blood. The source of these receptors is a man between 70 and 80 years old who had recovered from COVID-19.

The chain joins TRBV11-2 to TRBJ2-7; TRBD1 matches 8 bases. Germline loops: CDR1 SGHAT, CDR2 FQNNGV. The V segment lost 1 base and the J segment 5 bases; nucleotides outside the gene matches: 19. The CDR3 spans 19 residues. The CDR3 spells CASSLVGSFSGTGGNEQYF. CDR3 coding DNA: TGTGCCAGCAGCTTAGTAGGGTCTTTCTCCGGGACAGGAGGTAACGAGCAGTACTTC.

This clone was detected a few times. Other nucleotide sequences in the sample specify the same CDR3. The rearrangement links TRBV19 to TRBJ1-2; 8 positions match TRBD1. Germline CDR1 and CDR2: LNHDA and SQIVND (reference sequence). V shed 4 bases and J 5 bases; nucleotides not matched to a gene: 3. The CDR3 is made up of 13 amino acids. The CDR3 nucleotides are TGTGCCAGTAGTAGGGACAGGAGTTATGGCTACACCTTC. Protein sequence: CASSRDRSYGYTF.

The chain carries TRBV3-1 (or the pseudogene TRBV3-2) and TRBJ2-2; tentative D call: TRBD2 (5 bases). V dropped 6 bases and J dropped 0 bases, with 11 bases sitting between them. The CDR3 runs to 15 residues. Germline loops: CDR1 LGHDT, CDR2 YNNKEL (reference sequence). The CDR3 is CASSRGWSNTGELFF. CDR3 nucleotide sequence: TGTGCCAGCAGTCGAGGGTGGTCGAACACCGGGGAGCTGTTTTTT.

Here the CDR3 reads CAVSGTASSYEQYF. DNA of the CDR3: TGTGCCGTCTCCGGGACAGCGAGCTCCTACGAGCAGTACTTC. The chain carries TRBV10-3 and TRBJ2-7, with 7 bases fitting TRBD1. The trim removed 11 bases at V and 0 bases at J, leaving 10 bases unmatched. In germline, CDR1 is ENHRY, CDR2 SYGVKD. The CDR3 consists of 14 residues.

J is TRBJ2-3 and V is TRBV5-4; the D gene is possibly TRBD2 (5 bases). The V gene lost 4 bases and the J gene lost 6 bases, with 9 bases spanning the gap. Germline V gives CDR1 SGHNT, CDR2 YYREEE (reference sequence). The CDR3 loop spans 12 amino acids. The CDR3 is CASSLLADTQYF. The CDR3 bases are TGTGCCAGCAGCCTTTTAGCGGATACGCAGTATTTT.

The chain uses TRBV2 and TRBJ2-1; D is perhaps TRBD2 (5 bases). The CDR3 covers 15 residues. V shed 6 bases and J shed 0 bases, with 12 bases lying between them. The germline gives CDR1 SNHLY, CDR2 FYNNEI. CDR3 region: CASRGVISSYNEQFF. The CDR3 coding sequence is TGTGCCAGCAGGGGAGTGATCAGCTCCTACAATGAGCAGTTCTTC.

The chain has TRBV19 and TRBJ2-7; the match to TRBD1 covers 7 bases. J was trimmed by 2 bases and V by 6 bases; bases with no gene match: 7. The CDR3 runs 14 residues. From germline, CDR1 is LNHDA and CDR2 SQIVND (reference sequence). DNA for the CDR3: TGTGCCAGTAGCCAATGGGACAGTACCTACGAGCAGTACTTC. Amino acids: CASSQWDSTYEQYF.

This clone was detected only a few times. J is TRBJ2-1 and V is TRBV6-2 or TRBV6-3; 11 bases line up with TRBD2. Germline CDR1 reads MNHEY; CDR2 reads SVGEGT. There are 14 residues in the CDR3. The trim removed 5 bases at V and 8 bases at J, leaving 5 bases unmatched. The CDR3 DNA reads as TGTGCCAGCAGTAGACTAGCGGGATCCCATGAGCAGTTCTTC. It yields the protein CASSRLAGSHEQFF.

The chain recombines TRBV5-1 with TRBJ1-2; 7 bases line up with TRBD1. The trim removed 6 bases at V and 2 bases at J, leaving 13 bases unmatched. The CDR3 contains 16 residues. The germline CDR1 and CDR2 sequences are SGHRS and YFSETQ. CDR3 sequence reads: CASTLEQGPLNYGYTF. CDR3 DNA: TGCGCCAGCACCCTAGAACAGGGGCCACTCAACTATGGCTACACCTTC.

This chain joins TRBV2 and TRBJ1-6; 7 nucleotides agree with TRBD1. CDR1 is SNHLY and CDR2 is FYNNEI in the germline V gene. With 6 bases clipped from V and 4 bases from J, the junction kept 12 bases outside the gene matches. This CDR3 has 17 amino acids. CDR3: CASRTLRDSLYNSPLHF. In DNA, the CDR3 is TGTGCCAGCAGAACCCTCCGGGACAGTCTTTATAATTCACCCCTCCACTTT. The variable domain in full, with the rest retrieved from reference TRBV2 and TRBJ1-6, is EPEVTQTPSHQVTQMGQEVILRCVPISNHLYFYWYRQILGQKVEFLVSFYNNEISEKSEIFDDQFSVERPDGSNFTLKIRSTKLEDSAMYFCASRTLRDSLYNSPLHFGNGTRLTVT.

The rearrangement uses TRBV5-6 and TRBJ1-5; TRBD1 agrees at 7 bases. In germline, CDR1 is SGHDT, CDR2 YYEEEE. The length of the CDR3 is 14 residues. V lost 5 bases and J lost 7; bases outside the gene matches: 9. CDR3 loop: CASRKTGVHQPQHF. The CDR3 DNA follows: TGTGCCAGCAGAAAAACAGGGGTTCACCAGCCCCAGCATTTT.

The V and J genes are TRBV3-1 (or the pseudogene TRBV3-2) and TRBJ2-2; 11 nucleotides line up with TRBD2. The CDR3 sequence is 18 residues long. Germline loops: CDR1 LGHDT, CDR2 YNNKEL (reference sequence). Trimming at V came to 6 bases and at J to 0 bases, leaving 9 bases not matched to a gene. The CDR3 sequence: CASSYLSGLAANTGELFF. Here the CDR3 DNA reads TGTGCCAGCAGTTACCTTTCGGGACTAGCGGCGAACACCGGGGAGCTGTTTTTT.

This clone appeared once. V and J are TRBV7-9 and TRBJ2-7; perhaps TRBD1 as D (6 bases). This CDR3 has 13 amino acids. V was pared by 2 bases and J by 5 bases, with 10 bases between. Germline loops: CDR1 SEHNR, CDR2 FQNEAQ (reference sequence). CDR3 nucleotides: TGTGCCAGCAGCTTATTACAGGGAGACGAGCAGTACTTC. Protein product: CASSLLQGDEQYF.

V is TRBV7-2 and J is TRBJ2-7; 7 bases line up with TRBD2. This CDR3 has 13 residues. CDR1 and CDR2 (germline): SGHTA, FQGNSA. V gave up 5 bases and J gave up 11 bases; unmatched junction bases: 12. CDR3 sequence reads: CASSPGGGDQKYF. The CDR3 DNA sequence: TGTGCCAGCAGCCCGGGGGGTGGGGACCAGAAGTACTTC.

V gene TRBV9 combines with J gene TRBJ2-7; a possible D gene is TRBD1 (5 bases). Germline loops: CDR1 SGDLS, CDR2 YYNGEE. V was clipped by 0 bases and J by 1 base, with 8 bases between them. CDR3 length: 14 amino acids. The CDR3 nucleotides are TGTGCCAGCAGCGTAGGACAGAGATCCTACGAGCAGTACTTC. Protein product: CASSVGQRSYEQYF.

The rearrangement links TRBV3-1 (or the pseudogene TRBV3-2) to TRBJ1-5, with D perhaps matching TRBD1 (5 bases). The CDR3 spans 18 residues. The germline V gene encodes CDR1 LGHDT and CDR2 YNNKEL (reference sequence). Trimming cost V 4 bases and J 0 bases, with 19 bases left between them. The CDR3 loop is CASSPELGAGNSNQPQHF. As DNA, the CDR3 is TGTGCCAGCAGCCCGGAACTTGGGGCAGGGAATAGCAATCAGCCCCAGCATTTT.

The chain carries TRBV12-3 or TRBV12-4 and TRBJ1-1; no reliable D call. Trimming pared 3 bases from V and 0 bases from J, leaving 5 bases between. The CDR3 consists of 13 residues. The CDR3 reads CASSFRLNTEAFF. CDR3 sequence (DNA): TGTGCCAGCAGTTTTCGGTTGAACACTGAAGCTTTCTTT.

This clone has just a few counts. The rearrangement links TRBV6-1 to TRBJ1-1, with a weak D call TRBD1 (6 bases). Germline V lookup: CDR1 MNHNS, CDR2 SASEGT. This CDR3 comprises 18 residues. V was clipped by 1 base and J by 3 bases, with 21 bases between them. CDR3 in amino acids: CASSEVKKGGGIDTEAFF. In nucleotides, the CDR3 is TGTGCCAGCAGTGAAGTTAAGAAGGGGGGAGGGATTGACACTGAAGCTTTCTTT.

The sample holds one count of this clone. The CDR3 is CASSWLLAGDSGELFF. CDR3 DNA sequence: TGTGCCAGCAGCTGGTTACTAGCGGGAGACTCCGGGGAGCTGTTTTTT. This chain links TRBV5-4 with TRBJ2-2; 11 nucleotides line up with TRBD2. V lost 3 bases, J lost 6 bases, and 7 bases stayed unmatched. The CDR3 has 16 residues. Germline V gene lookup returns CDR1 SGHNT and CDR2 YYREEE (reference sequence). Full variable domain (outside the CDR3, taken from reference TRBV5-4 and TRBJ2-2): ETGVTQSPTHLIKTRGQQVTLRCSSQSGHNTVSWYQQALGQGPQFIFQYYREEENGRGNFPPRFSGLQFPNYSSELNVNALELDDSALYLCASSWLLAGDSGELFFGEGSRLTVL.

The V gene is TRBV29-1, the J gene TRBJ1-4; TRBD1 agrees at 7 bases. This CDR3 spans 12 amino acids. Germline loops: CDR1 SQVTM, CDR2 ANQGSEA. V gave up 7 bases and J gave up 13 bases; unmatched junction bases: 12. CDR3 residues: CSAVASPGGLFF. Here the CDR3 DNA reads TGCAGCGCCGTCGCTTCTCCAGGGGGACTGTTTTTT.

The gene calls are TRBV6-2 or TRBV6-3 and TRBJ2-7; D call uncertain. Germline V gene lookup returns CDR1 MNHEY and CDR2 SVGEGT. The CDR3 loop spans 12 amino acids. Trimming removed 6 bases from V and 2 bases from J, with 8 bases in between. DNA of the CDR3: TGTGCCAGCAGCCTTAACACCTACGAGCAGTACTTC. Its translation: CASSLNTYEQYF.

This chain joins TRBV10-3 and TRBJ2-3; 12 nucleotides line up with TRBD2. The CDR3 spans 16 residues. J lost 6 bases, V lost 2 bases, and 6 bases had no gene match. Germline V gene sequence: CDR1 ENHRY, CDR2 SYGVKD. CDR3 nucleotides: TGTGCCATCAGTGAGGCGCTAGCGGGAGGGGTGGATACGCAGTATTTT. Protein sequence: CAISEALAGGVDTQYF.

The J gene is TRBJ2-3, the V gene TRBV10-3; TRBD2 matches at 8 bases. This CDR3 is 15 amino acids long. V shed 8 bases and J 0 bases; nucleotides not matched to a gene: 7. CDR1 and CDR2 from the germline V gene are ENHRY and SYGVKD. The CDR3 protein is CAIGGPSGSTDTQYF. In DNA form, the CDR3 reads TGTGCCATCGGGGGTCCTAGCGGGAGCACAGATACGCAGTATTTT.

The CDR3 region has the DNA TGTGCCATCAGTGAGATAGGGAGTGAAGCTTTCTTT. This codes for CAISEIGSEAFF. The chain has TRBV10-3 and TRBJ1-1, with D uncertain. CDR1 and CDR2 from the germline V gene are ENHRY and SYGVKD. V lost 2 bases, J lost 7 bases, and 8 bases lay in between. This CDR3 spans 12 amino acids.

This clone was seen just once. This sequence joins TRBV2 and TRBJ2-2; D remains unclear. Trimming pared 6 bases from V and 4 bases from J, leaving 12 bases between. Germline loops: CDR1 SNHLY, CDR2 FYNNEI. The CDR3 is made up of 14 amino acids. CDR3 nucleotide sequence: TGTGCCAGCAGCGCGTATTCGGGCACCGGGGAGCTGTTTTTT. Protein sequence: CASSAYSGTGELFF.

The chain combines TRBV24-1 with TRBJ2-5; 7 bases map to TRBD2. Germline V gives CDR1 KGHDR, CDR2 SFDVKD. With 9 bases clipped from V and 4 bases from J, the junction kept 16 bases outside the gene matches. The CDR3 is 16 amino acids. This chain's CDR3 is CATREGLWRERETQYF. The CDR3 DNA sequence: TGTGCCACCCGGGAAGGTCTTTGGCGGGAGAGAGAGACCCAGTACTTC.

The gene calls are TRBV5-1 and TRBJ2-5; TRBD1 aligns across 8 bases. The germline gives CDR1 SGHRS, CDR2 YFSETQ. The trim removed 0 bases at V and 5 bases at J, leaving 3 bases unmatched. The CDR3 sequence is 14 residues long. In nucleotides, the CDR3 is TGCGCCAGCAGCTTGGGGACAGGGTTGGAGACCCAGTACTTC. It encodes CASSLGTGLETQYF.

This clone has just one count. The chain has TRBV7-9 and TRBJ2-7; 12 bases line up with TRBD1. Germline values: CDR1 SEHNR, CDR2 FQNEAQ (reference sequence). CDR3 length: 15 residues. V dropped 1 base and J dropped 6; count of bases not matched to a gene: 4. This CDR3 reads CASSLGRDRGLEQYF. CDR3 in DNA: TGTGCCAGCAGCTTAGGGCGGGACAGGGGGCTCGAGCAGTACTTC.

This clone was detected only once. The chain employs TRBV5-1 and TRBJ1-1, with TRBD1 identical over 7 bases. The CDR3 extends over 14 amino acids. After removal of 3 bases from V and 0 bases from J, the junction contained 2 bases not matched to a gene. Germline loops: CDR1 SGHRS, CDR2 YFSETQ. In DNA form, the CDR3 reads TGCGCCAGCAGCTCGGGACAGATGAACACTGAAGCTTTCTTT. Translating it yields CASSSGQMNTEAFF.

This rearrangement joins TRBV27 to TRBJ2-3; D gene unclear. Germline CDR1 is MNHEY and CDR2 is SMNVEV (reference sequence). This CDR3 is 14 amino acids long. V lost 1 base and J lost 0, with 5 bases in between. The CDR3 here is CASSLYGSTDTQYF. CDR3 sequence (DNA): TGTGCCAGCAGTTTATACGGTAGCACAGATACGCAGTATTTT.

The chain recombines TRBV10-3 with TRBJ1-6, with a weak D call TRBD1 (5 bases). V shed 3 bases and J shed 9 bases, with 15 bases lying between them. The CDR3 spans 15 residues. Germline CDR1 ENHRY, CDR2 SYGVKD. The CDR3 is CAISENQGEGSPLHF. The CDR3 DNA reads as TGTGCCATCAGTGAAAATCAGGGTGAAGGTTCACCCCTCCACTTT.

CDR3 DNA: TGCGCCAGCAGCCAAGGACCCCCAGGACTTATCGGCTCTGGGGCCAACGTCCTGACTTTC. Translation gives CASSQGPPGLIGSGANVLTF. The chain has TRBV4-1 and TRBJ2-6; possibly TRBD2 for D (5 bases). The CDR3 has 20 residues. The V gene lost 1 base and the J gene lost 0 bases, with 19 bases spanning the gap. CDR1 MGHRA and CDR2 YSYEKL come from the germline V gene.